The rows below give T cell receptor beta chains drawn from one sample of a study of shared clonotypes between healthy human individuals. Method: immunoSEQ multiplex PCR; TCRdb's copy keeps in-frame clones and lacks some. Here the sample spans some 2.1 million clones, approximately 94% being singletons. Sequenced: naive CD8+ T cells sorted from blood. These receptors were obtained from a man between 18 and 29 years old in good health. The CDR3 runs from the conserved cysteine through the conserved F or W. Fields, in order: J gene, clone size, D gene, V gene, CDR3 protein, CDR3 DNA. D genes are given only for firm matches. Expanded clones are given a class, and other clones once, few, many or no size at all.

J gene: TRBJ1-1
clone size: NA
D gene: TRBD1
V gene: TRBV2
CDR3 protein: CASSIQGGSTEAFF
CDR3 DNA: TGTGCCAGCAGCATACAGGGGGGGAGCACTGAAGCTTTCTTT

J gene: TRBJ1-1
clone size: NA
D gene: NA
V gene: TRBV28
CDR3 protein: CASSLVRGSTEAFF
CDR3 DNA: TGTGCCAGCAGTTTAGTAAGGGGCAGCACTGAAGCTTTCTTT

J gene: TRBJ2-7
clone size: NA
D gene: NA
V gene: TRBV5-8
CDR3 protein: CASRWGIETYEQYF
CDR3 DNA: TGTGCCAGCAGGTGGGGGATTGAAACCTACGAGCAGTACTTC

J gene: TRBJ1-5
clone size: NA
D gene: NA
V gene: TRBV7-9
CDR3 protein: CASSFRNQPQHF
CDR3 DNA: TGTGCCAGCAGCTTTCGGAATCAGCCCCAGCATTTT

J gene: TRBJ2-7
clone size: NA
D gene: TRBD1
V gene: TRBV5-4
CDR3 protein: CASSPPGTGDSYEQYF
CDR3 DNA: TGTGCCAGCAGCCCACCTGGGACAGGGGACTCCTACGAGCAGTACTTC

J gene: TRBJ1-5
clone size: NA
D gene: NA
V gene: TRBV19
CDR3 protein: CASSLPGDQPQHF
CDR3 DNA: TGTGCCAGTAGTCTCCCGGGGGATCAGCCCCAGCATTTT

J gene: TRBJ2-7
clone size: once
D gene: TRBD1
V gene: TRBV16
CDR3 protein: CASSQGTAAYEQYF
CDR3 DNA: TGTGCCAGCAGCCAAGGGACAGCTGCCTACGAGCAGTACTTC

J gene: TRBJ2-2
clone size: NA
D gene: NA
V gene: TRBV7-2
CDR3 protein: CASSQGKVGAGELFF
CDR3 DNA: TGTGCCAGCAGCCAGGGGAAGGTGGGCGCCGGGGAGCTGTTTTTT

J gene: TRBJ2-7
clone size: NA
D gene: TRBD2
V gene: TRBV10-1
CDR3 protein: CASSPLAGTEWWEQYF
CDR3 DNA: TGCGCCAGCAGTCCCCTAGCGGGGACCGAGTGGTGGGAGCAGTACTTC

J gene: TRBJ2-5
clone size: NA
D gene: TRBD2
V gene: TRBV27
CDR3 protein: CASSTGTRETQYF
CDR3 DNA: TGTGCCAGCAGCACCGGGACTAGGGAGACCCAGTACTTC

J gene: TRBJ2-3
clone size: NA
D gene: NA
V gene: TRBV2
CDR3 protein: CASSEGSEGLPDTQYF
CDR3 DNA: TGTGCCAGCAGTGAGGGCTCCGAGGGTCTCCCAGATACGCAGTATTTT

J gene: TRBJ2-5
clone size: NA
D gene: NA
V gene: TRBV5-1
CDR3 protein: CASSPDSPAQETQYF
CDR3 DNA: TGCGCCAGCAGCCCGGACTCTCCCGCCCAAGAGACCCAGTACTTC

J gene: TRBJ2-7
clone size: NA
D gene: TRBD1
V gene: TRBV7-9
CDR3 protein: CASSLAGTGPSSYEQYF
CDR3 DNA: TGTGCCAGCAGCTTAGCTGGGACAGGTCCGAGCTCCTACGAGCAGTACTTC

J gene: TRBJ1-3
clone size: NA
D gene: NA
V gene: TRBV15
CDR3 protein: CATSTRGISGNTIYF
CDR3 DNA: TGTGCCACCAGTACCCGTGGAATCTCTGGAAACACCATATATTTT

J gene: TRBJ1-3
clone size: NA
D gene: TRBD1
V gene: TRBV29-1
CDR3 protein: CSVGLDRDRSGNTIYF
CDR3 DNA: TGCAGCGTTGGTTTGGACAGGGATCGTTCTGGAAACACCATATATTTT

J gene: TRBJ2-7
clone size: NA
D gene: TRBD1
V gene: TRBV7-9
CDR3 protein: CASSRRDRAYEQYF
CDR3 DNA: TGTGCCAGCAGCCGCCGGGACAGGGCCTACGAGCAGTACTTC

J gene: TRBJ2-5
clone size: NA
D gene: NA
V gene: TRBV28
CDR3 protein: CASILSDRLGETQYF
CDR3 DNA: TGTGCCAGCATCCTTTCCGACAGGCTCGGGGAGACCCAGTACTTC

J gene: TRBJ2-1
clone size: NA
D gene: NA
V gene: TRBV6-1
CDR3 protein: CASSEAGLNYNEQFF
CDR3 DNA: TGTGCCAGCAGTGAAGCCGGTCTGAACTACAATGAGCAGTTCTTC

J gene: TRBJ1-6
clone size: NA
D gene: TRBD1
V gene: TRBV27
CDR3 protein: CASSLLGQGNNSPLHF
CDR3 DNA: TGTGCCAGCAGTTTATTAGGACAGGGGAATAATTCACCCCTCCACTTT

J gene: TRBJ2-2
clone size: NA
D gene: NA
V gene: TRBV4-3
CDR3 protein: CASSLIGGSGELFF
CDR3 DNA: TGCGCCAGCAGCTTAATAGGGGGTTCCGGGGAGCTGTTTTTT

J gene: TRBJ1-1
clone size: NA
D gene: NA
V gene: TRBV9
CDR3 protein: CASSVDPGPGTEAFF
CDR3 DNA: TGTGCCAGCAGCGTAGACCCGGGCCCTGGCACTGAAGCTTTCTTT

J gene: TRBJ1-1
clone size: NA
D gene: NA
V gene: TRBV6-6
CDR3 protein: CASSGFTNTEAFF
CDR3 DNA: TGTGCCAGCAGTGGGTTTACGAACACTGAAGCTTTCTTT

J gene: TRBJ2-1
clone size: NA
D gene: TRBD2
V gene: TRBV9
CDR3 protein: CASSRLASPYNEQFF
CDR3 DNA: TGTGCCAGCAGCCGACTAGCGTCCCCCTACAATGAGCAGTTCTTC

J gene: TRBJ2-4
clone size: NA
D gene: NA
V gene: TRBV7-9
CDR3 protein: CASSLTGLENIQYF
CDR3 DNA: TGTGCCAGCAGCCTCACAGGGCTGGAAAACATTCAGTACTTC

J gene: TRBJ2-3
clone size: NA
D gene: TRBD1
V gene: TRBV30
CDR3 protein: CAWKDRGLEDTQYF
CDR3 DNA: TGTGCCTGGAAAGACAGGGGGCTGGAGGATACGCAGTATTTT

J gene: TRBJ2-7
clone size: NA
D gene: TRBD1
V gene: TRBV7-9
CDR3 protein: CASSARQGESYEQYF
CDR3 DNA: TGTGCCAGCAGCGCAAGACAGGGGGAATCCTACGAGCAGTACTTC

J gene: TRBJ1-2
clone size: NA
D gene: TRBD1
V gene: TRBV29-1
CDR3 protein: CSVVTGENGYTF
CDR3 DNA: TGCAGCGTTGTGACAGGGGAGAATGGCTACACCTTC

J gene: TRBJ2-7
clone size: NA
D gene: TRBD1
V gene: TRBV5-1
CDR3 protein: CASSLQGAADEQYF
CDR3 DNA: TGCGCCAGCAGTTTGCAGGGGGCCGCAGACGAGCAGTACTTC

J gene: TRBJ1-5
clone size: NA
D gene: TRBD1
V gene: TRBV4-1
CDR3 protein: CASSQSGQGTQPQHF
CDR3 DNA: TGCGCCAGCAGCCAGAGTGGACAGGGCACTCAGCCCCAGCATTTT

J gene: TRBJ1-4
clone size: NA
D gene: NA
V gene: TRBV7-9
CDR3 protein: CASSFGGTNEKLFF
CDR3 DNA: TGTGCCAGCAGCTTCGGCGGAACTAATGAAAAACTGTTTTTT